This T cell receptor beta chain was sequenced in a study of regulatory T cells in long-lasting Graves disease. The overall study: Persistence in Graves' disease required over 5 years of antithyroid drugs plus positive TSH receptor antibodies. Findings and limits, study-wide: Persistent Graves' disease cases displayed lower TCR diversity than newly diagnosed ones.

Construction of the TCR beta libraries employed iRepertoire HTBI primers in conjunction with Arm-PCR of CDR3 regions. MiXCR was run by TCRdb on the multiplex PCR reads, yielding one entry per CDR3 protein. The sample lists about 470,000 distinct CDR3 sequences, around 21% occurring once. On this clonotype itself: What it binds is unknown.

Time point in this sample: persistent/refractory GD, antithyroid drugs over 5 years with positive TRAb. There was RNA extracted from PBMCs, and the TCR library was made from it. Graves' disease diagnosis used American Thyroid Association guidelines. This TCR derives from a female donor with Graves disease. Sequencing was performed on peripheral blood mononuclear cells (PBMCs), taken when the disease was refractory, from a patient treated with antithyroid drugs.

CDR3: CASSKIAGVYNEQFF. The DNA for the CDR3 is TGTGCCAGCAGTAAAATAGCGGGAGTTTACAATGAGCAGTTCTTC. The chain uses TRBV6-2 or TRBV6-3 and TRBJ2-1; the match to TRBD2 covers 9 bases. In germline, CDR1 is MNHEY, CDR2 SVGEGT. The CDR3 totals 15 residues. V dropped 5 bases and J dropped 4; count of bases not matched to a gene: 6.